This is a list of T cell receptor beta chains from one sample in a study of blood T cell repertoires in COVID-19. TCRdb's copy holds only in-frame clones and misses some; the assay was immunoSEQ multiplex PCR. The repertoire holds some 320,000 clones, with about 87% as singletons. Specimen: peripheral blood. Receptor source: a woman aged 45-65 years who had recovered from COVID-19. CDR3s leave out the opening cysteine and the closing phenylalanine or tryptophan. Some rows have no size entry. The others give once, few or many, or a class for an expanded clone.

V	size	J	CDR3
TRBV6-5	few	TRBJ1-2	ASRTANYGYT
TRBV7-2	NA	TRBJ2-1	ASSLETSAGNVDEQF
TRBV6-2/TRBV6-3	NA	TRBJ2-5	ASSHPAGGKETQY
TRBV5-5	NA	TRBJ2-5	ASSLQVPTNQETQY
TRBV4-3	NA	TRBJ1-4	ASSQTGTANEKLF
TRBV19	NA	TRBJ1-1	ASSIGEENTEAF
TRBV6-5	NA	TRBJ1-4	ASSYSTNRSPKLF
TRBV19	few	TRBJ1-5	ASSSVDRGNQPQH
TRBV7-9	NA	TRBJ1-5	ASRRTENQPQH
TRBV9	NA	TRBJ1-1	ASSPRTGAANTEAF
TRBV11-3	NA	TRBJ2-1	ASSLGLAGARYNEQF
TRBV5-1	once	TRBJ2-1	ASSLGVAGEDEQF
TRBV19	NA	TRBJ2-1	ASSMVGRLASRHNEQF
TRBV19	NA	TRBJ2-5	ASNPGGQETQY
TRBV5-1	NA	TRBJ2-2	ASSGALNRGSNTGELF
TRBV6-5	NA	TRBJ2-7	ASGTPEQY
TRBV10-3	NA	TRBJ2-3	AISDRGPTDTQY
TRBV18	NA	TRBJ1-6	ASSRQGASSPLH
TRBV10-1	NA	TRBJ2-2	ASRGGFGGELF
TRBV19	NA	TRBJ1-5	ASSILDQPQH
TRBV11-2	NA	TRBJ1-1	ASSRTGGRNTEAF
TRBV5-1	NA	TRBJ1-4	ASSSGEKLF
TRBV3-1/TRBV3-2	NA	TRBJ2-5	ASSHRGQETQY
TRBV19	NA	TRBJ1-5	ASSPGTASNQPQH
TRBV6-2/TRBV6-3	few	TRBJ1-2	ASSYAGLGYT
TRBV7-2	once	TRBJ1-2	ASSPRLGANYGYT
TRBV5-6	NA	TRBJ1-1	ASSRGGHTEAF
TRBV6-5	NA	TRBJ2-1	ASSYRRTSGYNEQF
TRBV28	NA	TRBJ2-7	ASYPGTSGRDWDYEQY
TRBV5-1	NA	TRBJ2-5	ASSLAQGAQETQY
TRBV12-5	NA	TRBJ1-6	ASGLRPWGGRTRPLH
TRBV6-5	NA	TRBJ1-6	ASRGTANSPLH
TRBV7-2	NA	TRBJ2-3	ASSPLAGVTDTQY
TRBV5-1	NA	TRBJ1-2	ASSLGTGDGYT
TRBV28	NA	TRBJ2-3	ATSRAGGPNTQY
TRBV30	NA	TRBJ2-5	AWSRGRGETQY
TRBV9	NA	TRBJ2-1	ASSVKIGGSNEQF
TRBV28	NA	TRBJ1-1	ASSLFPGGGEAF
TRBV18	once	TRBJ2-7	ASSPGFGAGVYEQY
TRBV7-8	few	TRBJ1-6	ASSLAGVFDSPLH
TRBV5-6	NA	TRBJ1-1	ASSLAPAMNTEAF
TRBV20-1	NA	TRBJ2-7	SALLYEQY
TRBV30	once	TRBJ1-2	AWSVFGADGYT
TRBV15	NA	TRBJ1-2	ATRAQRTTNYGYT
TRBV5-1	NA	TRBJ2-1	ASSLFTGGRGNEQF
TRBV6-6	once	TRBJ1-1	ASTQGGGRAF
TRBV23-1	once	TRBJ2-3	ASSSLKDRGHNQGTDTQY
TRBV7-2	NA	TRBJ2-5	ASSLQGTGEETQY
TRBV5-1	NA	TRBJ1-1	ASSAMPQVLNTEAF
TRBV6-1	NA	TRBJ2-1	ASSEVAGGRDEQF
TRBV11-2	NA	TRBJ1-1	ASSFWGVPNTEAF
TRBV25-1	NA	TRBJ2-3	ASSKAAGATDTQY
TRBV18	NA	TRBJ1-1	ASSPRNTGDTEAF